This entry lists 5 T cell receptor beta chains sequenced from one sample in a study of blood T cell repertoires in COVID-19. Produced via immunoSEQ multiplex PCR; TCRdb's table is partial and in-frame only. The sample consists of roughly 240,000 clones, around 83% of them appearing once. The sequenced material came from peripheral blood. The origin of the receptors is a young man with active or convalescent COVID-19.

The gene calls are TRBV30 and TRBJ1-2; no firm D call. V was trimmed by 7 bases and J by 5 bases, leaving 14 bases between them. CDR1 is GTSNPN, CDR2 SVGIG, per germline (reference sequence). The CDR3 loop spans 12 amino acids. CDR3 DNA: TGTGCCTTTTCCTACCACTCTTATGGCTACACCTTC. It is translated as CAFSYHSYGYTF.

V usage is TRBV5-1 and J usage is TRBJ1-1; D may be TRBD1 (5 bases). V was pared by 0 bases and J by 1 base, with 13 bases between. Germline V lookup: CDR1 SGHRS, CDR2 YFSETQ. This CDR3 has 16 amino acids. CDR3: CASSLDPRRGNTEAFF. CDR3 DNA: TGCGCCAGCAGCTTGGACCCACGGAGGGGGAACACTGAAGCTTTCTTT.

The CDR3 loop reads CASSVRVSRDRGTQYF. DNA for the CDR3: TGTGCCAGCAGCGTCCGTGTCTCCCGGGACAGGGGGACCCAGTACTTC. The V gene is TRBV2, the J gene TRBJ2-5; 10 bases map to TRBD1. V was pared by 6 bases and J by 7 bases, with 14 bases of the junction left unmatched. The CDR3 consists of 16 residues. Germline values: CDR1 SNHLY, CDR2 FYNNEI.

Remarks on this clone: Other DNA sequences in this sample translate to the same CDR3. This sequence joins TRBV3-1 (or the pseudogene TRBV3-2) and TRBJ2-5; possibly TRBD2 for D (6 bases). V lost 0 bases and J lost 5, with 10 bases in between. Germline loops: CDR1 LGHDT, CDR2 YNNKEL (reference sequence). The CDR3 has 14 amino acids. For the CDR3, the DNA is TGTGCCAGCAGCCAAGATCCGGGAGCCGAGACCCAGTACTTC. It is translated as CASSQDPGAETQYF.

The chain uses TRBV2 and TRBJ2-7; 7 nucleotides align to TRBD1. The CDR3 spans 14 residues. CDR1 and CDR2 from the germline V gene are SNHLY and FYNNEI. The V and J ends lost 7 bases and 1 base, in that order; junction bases with no gene match: 7. The CDR3 DNA follows: TGTGCCAGCACTGGGGGCAGGGGGTCCTACGAGCAGTACTTC. It specifies CASTGGRGSYEQYF.